A selection of T cell receptor beta chains follows, all from one sample in a study of blood T cells in healthy people across ages. TCRdb analysed the 5' RACE reads with MiXCR anew, one entry per CDR3 protein. The profile shows about 680,000 distinct CDR3 sequences, 45% to 50% of them singletons. The sample comprised blood. Receptors were obtained from a woman aged 60-75 years in good health. Each CDR3 is given with its conserved first and last residue. The D gene is left open where the match is weak. Part of the rows lack a size; the others show once, few, many or a class for expanded clones.

TRBD2	once	TRBJ2-1	TRBV27	CASSTLSLAGGPNEQFF	TGTGCCAGCAGTACCCTCTCACTAGCGGGAGGGCCCAATGAGCAGTTCTTC
.	.	TRBJ2-1	TRBV9	CASSVEFTGLADEQFF	TGTGCCAGCAGCGTAGAGTTCACAGGTTTAGCAGATGAGCAGTTCTTC
TRBD2	.	TRBJ2-5	TRBV20-1	CSARGSGSSETQYF	TGCAGTGCTAGGGGTAGCGGGAGCTCAGAGACCCAGTACTTC
.	few	TRBJ2-1	TRBV15	CATSRELSSNEQFF	TGTGCCACCAGCAGAGAACTCTCCAGCAATGAGCAGTTCTTC
.	.	TRBJ2-1	TRBV29-1	CSVDAAGGFF	TGCAGCGTTGACGCGGCTGGGGGGTTCTTC
TRBD1	.	TRBJ2-1	TRBV9	CASSPRAQGENEQFF	TGTGCCAGCAGCCCCCGTGCACAGGGGGAGAATGAGCAGTTCTTC
TRBD1	.	TRBJ2-5	TRBV18	CASSRTGTGFAGEQYF	TGTGCCAGCTCGAGAACCGGGACAGGATTCGCGGGTGAGCAGTACTTC
TRBD2	.	TRBJ2-7	TRBV20-1	CSASPRGAGGGYEQYF	TGCAGTGCTAGCCCCCGGGGAGCGGGGGGAGGCTACGAGCAGTACTTC
.	.	TRBJ2-7	TRBV29-1	CCVGGSSYEQYF	TGCTGCGTTGGAGGTAGCTCCTACGAGCAGTACTTC
.	.	TRBJ2-4	TRBV11-3	CASRNTGAGNIQYF	TGTGCCAGCAGGAATACAGGTGCTGGGAACATTCAGTACTTC
.	.	TRBJ1-1	TRBV20-1	CSVPYRGNTEAFF	TGCAGTGTCCCCTATAGGGGGAACACTGAAGCTTTCTTT
.	.	TRBJ2-1	TRBV4-3	CASSQGTLNEQFF	TGCGCCAGCAGCCAAGGTACCCTAAATGAGCAGTTCTTC
.	.	TRBJ2-2	TRBV7-2	CASRTQPTNTGELFF	TGTGCCAGCAGAACCCAGCCAACGAACACCGGGGAGCTGTTTTTT
.	few	TRBJ2-4	TRBV28	CASSPGGRSGIQYF	TGTGCCAGCAGTCCCGGAGGCCGGTCGGGCATTCAGTACTTC
TRBD2	.	TRBJ2-7	TRBV12-3/TRBV12-4	CASSPAGTTYEQYF	TGTGCCAGCAGTCCCGCAGGGACTACCTACGAGCAGTACTTC
.	.	TRBJ1-2	TRBV14	CASSPRTARYYGYTF	TGTGCCAGCAGTCCTAGGACAGCGCGCTACTATGGCTACACCTTC
.	.	TRBJ2-2	TRBV20-1	CSARADRKNTGELFF	TGCAGTGCTAGAGCGGACAGAAAGAACACCGGGGAGCTGTTTTTT
.	few	TRBJ2-1	TRBV6-2/TRBV6-3	CASRQFNEQFF	TGTGCCAGCAGACAATTTAATGAGCAGTTCTTC
.	many	TRBJ1-2	TRBV24-1	CATSHRDGSNYGYTF	TGTGCCACCAGTCACCGAGACGGATCTAACTATGGCTACACCTTC
.	.	TRBJ2-5	TRBV4-1	CASSLQGQGAGETQYF	TGCGCCAGCAGCCTCCAGGGGCAGGGAGCGGGAGAGACCCAGTACTTC
TRBD2	.	TRBJ2-1	TRBV7-8	CASKTLAGYNEQFF	TGTGCCAGCAAAACCCTAGCGGGATACAATGAGCAGTTCTTC
TRBD1	few	TRBJ2-3	TRBV7-3	CASSLGQGIDTQYF	TGTGCCAGCAGCTTAGGACAGGGGATAGATACGCAGTATTTT
.	few	TRBJ2-1	TRBV5-1	CASSFVKGEGDNEQFF	TGCGCCAGCAGCTTCGTCAAGGGGGAGGGTGACAATGAGCAGTTCTTC
.	few	TRBJ1-6	TRBV9	CASSVGLDAGGNSPLHF	TGTGCCAGCAGCGTAGGATTGGACGCAGGAGGAAATTCACCCCTCCACTTT